One and the same sample provided the 11 T cell receptor beta chains below, sequenced in a study of blood T cell repertoires in COVID-19. TCRdb keeps only in-frame clones here, not all; method: immunoSEQ multiplex PCR. This table has tens of thousands of clones, about 88% appearing once. The sequenced material came from peripheral blood. The origin of the receptors is an older woman with COVID-19, enrolled during active disease.

CDR3 in amino acids: CASSRGLAGLETQYF. CDR3 coding DNA: TGTGCCAGCTCACGGGGACTAGCGGGGTTGGAGACCCAGTACTTC. The chain links TRBV18 to TRBJ2-5, with 13 bases matching TRBD2. V was clipped by 4 bases and J by 5 bases; unmatched bases: 4. From germline, CDR1 is KGHSH and CDR2 LQKENI. The CDR3 spans 15 residues.

V is TRBV10-3 and J is TRBJ1-1; D may be TRBD1 (6 bases). V was clipped by 1 base and J by 1 base, with 10 bases between them. Germline CDR1 reads ENHRY; CDR2 reads SYGVKD. The CDR3 sequence is 15 residues long. The CDR3 bases are TGTGCCATCAGTGAGTTTGAGACAGGGAACACTGAAGCTTTCTTT. Its protein is CAISEFETGNTEAFF.

The CDR3 loop reads CASSLRLNQPQHF. As DNA, the CDR3 is TGTGCCAGCAGCTTACGGTTGAATCAGCCCCAGCATTTT. The chain carries TRBV7-9 and TRBJ1-5; D gene unclear. The germline V gene encodes CDR1 SEHNR and CDR2 FQNEAQ (reference sequence). The V end lost 2 bases, the J end lost 4 bases, and 6 bases lay between the germline ends. This CDR3 is built from 13 residues.

The chain employs TRBV28 and TRBJ1-6; 10 bases fit TRBD1. The CDR3 contains 15 residues. Losses at the gene ends were 3 bases for V and 10 bases for J; bases not matched to a gene: 6. Germline CDR1 is MDHEN and CDR2 is SYDVKM. The CDR3 protein is CASSLDRGINSPLHF. The CDR3 DNA follows: TGTGCCAGCAGTTTGGACAGGGGGATTAACTCACCCCTCCACTTT. The variable domain in full, with the rest retrieved from reference TRBV28 and TRBJ1-6, is DVKVTQSSRYLVKRTGEKVFLECVQDMDHENMFWYRQDPGLGLRLIYFSYDVKMKEKGDIPEGYSVSREKKERFSLILESASTNQTSMYLCASSLDRGINSPLHFGNGTRLTVT.

This clone appeared a few times. V and J are TRBV28 and TRBJ1-2; 7 bases are shared with TRBD1. V shed 8 bases, J shed 4 bases, and the junction held 10 bases outside the gene matches. This CDR3 is 14 amino acids long. CDR1 is MDHEN, CDR2 SYDVKM, per germline. The CDR3 spells CASYPPTGTYGYTF. DNA of the CDR3: TGTGCCAGCTACCCCCCGACAGGGACCTATGGCTACACCTTC.

The chain has TRBV4-2 and TRBJ1-4; no reliable D call. V dropped 5 bases and J dropped 8 bases, with 9 bases sitting between them. Germline V CDR1 and CDR2: LGHNA, YNFKEQ. The CDR3 length is 12 residues. The CDR3 loop reads CASSFGGEKLFF. In DNA, the CDR3 is TGTGCCAGCAGCTTTGGAGGGGAAAAACTGTTTTTT.

This clone appeared a single time. J is TRBJ2-3 and V is TRBV6-2 or TRBV6-3; no reliable D call. Germline assignment: CDR1 MNHEY and CDR2 SVGEGT. The V and J ends lost 2 bases and 0 bases respectively, with 12 bases between them. The CDR3 length is 16 residues. CDR3 loop: CASSYPEDSSTDTQYF. DNA for the CDR3: TGTGCCAGCAGTTACCCCGAGGATTCTAGCACAGATACGCAGTATTTT.

This chain connects TRBV4-3 to TRBJ2-3; TRBD2 matches 14 bases. V lost 1 base and J lost 5; bases outside the gene matches: 2. Germline assignment: CDR1 LGHNA and CDR2 YSLEER. The CDR3 loop spans 16 amino acids. CDR3 DNA: TGCGCCAGCAGCCAAGGGACTAGCGGGGGGAGAGATACGCAGTATTTT. It is translated as CASSQGTSGGRDTQYF.

The CDR3 loop is CASSPRGGSEQYF. The CDR3 region has the DNA TGTGCCAGCAGTCCCCGGGGGGGCTCCGAGCAGTACTTC. V and J are TRBV6-5 and TRBJ2-7; 8 nucleotides align to TRBD2. With V trimmed by 5 bases and J by 6 bases, 6 bases remained unmatched. The CDR3 covers 13 residues. Germline assignment: CDR1 MNHEY and CDR2 SVGAGI.

The chain recombines TRBV28 with TRBJ2-5; 7 nucleotides match TRBD1. V gave up 5 bases and J gave up 1 base; unmatched junction bases: 4. The CDR3 covers 14 residues. Looked up from germline, CDR1 is MDHEN and CDR2 is SYDVKM. The CDR3 spells CASSGGQAQETQYF. DNA for the CDR3: TGTGCCAGCAGTGGCGGACAGGCCCAAGAGACCCAGTACTTC.

In this sample, this clone turned up once. The chain carries TRBV12-3 or TRBV12-4 and TRBJ2-7; D may be TRBD1 (5 bases). V lost 2 bases to trimming and J lost 3 bases, with 8 bases between them. The CDR3 contains 13 residues. DNA for the CDR3: TGTGCCAGCAGTTTAAGAAGGGGCTACGAGCAGTACTTC. Its protein is CASSLRRGYEQYF.